The T cell receptor beta chain described here comes from a study of blood T cell repertoires in COVID-19. Germline CDR1 SGHDT, CDR2 YYEEEE. This CDR3 spans 16 amino acids. V lost 4 bases and J 0 bases, leaving 11 bases between the germline ends. Study processing details: How many nucleated cells were present was estimated from reference gene primer amplification. Some clones are missing from TCRdb's copy, which holds only in-frame ones; the method was immunoSEQ multiplex PCR. V, J and clone size are those of that table, while D and trimming were read from the DNA. Found here are 57,000 or so clones, approximately 86% of them singletons; the top ten hold roughly 5.5%.

Sequencing was done on a sample of peripheral blood. The receptor's source is a man in his sixties or seventies with acute or convalescent COVID-19. The rearrangement uses TRBV5-6 and TRBJ2-6; possibly TRBD2 for D (5 bases). The DNA of the CDR3 is TGTGCCAGCAGCCTCGTGGGGAGCTCTGGGGCCAACGTCCTGACTTTC. The encoded protein is CASSLVGSSGANVLTF.